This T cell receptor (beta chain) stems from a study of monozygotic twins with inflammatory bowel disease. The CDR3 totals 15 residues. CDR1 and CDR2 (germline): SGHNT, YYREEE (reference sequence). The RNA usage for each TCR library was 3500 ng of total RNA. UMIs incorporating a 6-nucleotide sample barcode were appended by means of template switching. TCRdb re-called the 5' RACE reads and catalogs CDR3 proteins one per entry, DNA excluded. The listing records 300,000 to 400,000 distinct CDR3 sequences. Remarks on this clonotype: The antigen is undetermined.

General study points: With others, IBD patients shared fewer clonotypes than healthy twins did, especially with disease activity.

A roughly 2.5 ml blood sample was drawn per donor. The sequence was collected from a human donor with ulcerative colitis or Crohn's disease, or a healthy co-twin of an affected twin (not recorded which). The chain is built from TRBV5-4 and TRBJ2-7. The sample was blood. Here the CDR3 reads CASSRGLKDVYEQYF.